Below, 21 T cell receptor beta chains from the same sample are listed, as sequenced in a study of T cell changes during pregnancy in multiple sclerosis. Generated by immunoSEQ multiplex PCR, the TCRdb table keeps only in-frame clones and is missing some. This sample carries over 30,000 clones, about nine tenths of them seen once, and the ten largest clones take less than 5%. The sequencing used CD8+ T cells from peripheral blood mononuclear cells, collected in the second trimester of pregnancy. The receptors here all came from a female donor in good health, enrolled as a control in a pregnancy study.

The V and J genes are TRBV30 and TRBJ1-1; a possible D gene is TRBD1 (5 bases). The CDR3 is made up of 12 amino acids. Germline V lookup: CDR1 GTSNPN, CDR2 SVGIG (reference sequence). V shed 3 bases and J shed 1 base, with 6 bases lying between them. CDR3 residues: CAWSQGNTEAFF. The CDR3 coding sequence is TGTGCCTGGAGCCAGGGGAACACTGAAGCTTTCTTT.

The chain employs TRBV15 and TRBJ1-5; 7 positions agree with TRBD1. The junction had 8 bases not matched to a gene; V was cut back by 4 bases and J by 5 bases. This CDR3 is built from 15 residues. Looked up from germline, CDR1 is LNHNV and CDR2 is YYDKDF (reference sequence). The CDR3 loop is CATSKITGVDQPQHF. DNA of the CDR3: TGTGCCACCAGCAAAATAACAGGGGTGGATCAGCCCCAGCATTTT.

In regard to this clone: The junction does not match germline at one end; this may be a read error. The genes are TRBV18 and TRBJ2-1; a possible D gene is TRBD1 (5 bases). CDR3 size: 15 residues. Per the germline V gene, CDR1 is KGHSH and CDR2 is LQKENI. CDR3 in DNA: TGTGCCAGCTCATCACCTGGGGCCCAAGACAATGAGCAGTTCTTC. Protein: CASSSPGAQDNEQFF.

The chain combines TRBV5-4 with TRBJ2-3, with D perhaps TRBD2 (6 bases). Trimming took off 4 bases at V and 4 bases at J, with 7 bases between the two ends. In germline, CDR1 is SGHNT, CDR2 YYREEE (reference sequence). The CDR3 consists of 12 residues. The CDR3 bases are TGTGCCAGCAGCGGGGACTCAGATACGCAGTATTTT. It specifies CASSGDSDTQYF.

This clone was observed a single time. The CDR3 nucleotides are TGTGCCAGCAGCCAATCCCCCCAGGCTACTAACTATGGCTACACCTTC. Translated: CASSQSPQATNYGYTF. The chain carries TRBV16 and TRBJ1-2, with unresolved D. The V end lost 0 bases, the J end lost 0 bases, and 11 bases lay between the germline ends. The CDR3 spans 16 residues. Germline V gives CDR1 KGHSY, CDR2 FQNENV. Full variable domain (outside the CDR3, taken from reference TRBV16 and TRBJ1-2): GEEVAQTPKHLVRGEGQKAKLYCAPIKGHSYVFWYQQVLKNEFKFLISFQNENVFDETGMPKERFSAKCLPNSPCSLEIQATKLEDSAVYFCASSQSPQATNYGYTFGSGTRLTVV.

This clone came up once. The rearrangement links TRBV6-5 to TRBJ1-4; no firm D call. Trimming removed 0 bases at V and 4 bases at J, with 12 bases between. This CDR3 has 16 residues. Germline assignment: CDR1 MNHEY and CDR2 SVGAGI. CDR3 DNA: TGTGCCAGCAGTTACTCAAGGGCGGACTATAATGAAAAACTGTTTTTT. It is translated as CASSYSRADYNEKLFF.

The chain recombines TRBV11-3 with TRBJ2-7; TRBD1 matches 9 bases. J was trimmed by 1 base and V by 7 bases; bases with no gene match: 8. Germline CDR1 reads SGHNT; CDR2 reads YENEEA. The length of the CDR3 is 15 residues. CDR3 amino acids: CASNRAGQGSYEQYF. CDR3 bases: TGTGCCAGCAACAGGGCGGGACAGGGTTCCTACGAGCAGTACTTC.

V is TRBV7-8 and J is TRBJ2-7; 8 bases line up with TRBD2. After removal of 5 bases from V and 3 bases from J, the junction contained 9 bases not matched to a gene. This CDR3 is 15 amino acids long. The germline CDR1 and CDR2 sequences are SGHVS and FQNEAQ. CDR3 amino acids: CASSPGLAGIYEQYF. The CDR3 nucleotides read TGTGCCAGCAGCCCAGGGTTAGCGGGGATCTACGAGCAGTACTTC.

This chain connects TRBV7-3 to TRBJ2-2; D is perhaps TRBD1 (5 bases). V dropped 3 bases and J dropped 4 bases, with 12 bases sitting between them. Germline V gene sequence: CDR1 SGHTA, CDR2 FQGTGA. The CDR3 spans 15 residues. CDR3 in amino acids: CASSFGQGTTGELFF. CDR3 nucleotide sequence: TGTGCCAGCAGCTTTGGGCAGGGAACCACCGGGGAGCTGTTTTTT.

This chain joins TRBV7-6 and TRBJ2-1; 7 nucleotides agree with TRBD1. CDR1 and CDR2 (germline): SGHVS, FNYEAQ. This CDR3 contains 15 residues. The junction had 15 bases not matched to a gene; V was cut back by 6 bases and J by 10 bases. The CDR3 DNA sequence: TGTGCCAGCAGTTACGGGACAGTAGGGAAAGGAGAGCAGTTCTTC. It is translated as CASSYGTVGKGEQFF.

The chain couples TRBV4-1 to TRBJ2-1, with 13 bases that match TRBD2. J was trimmed by 2 bases and V by 4 bases; bases with no gene match: 2. Looked up from germline, CDR1 is MGHRA and CDR2 is YSYEKL. The CDR3 spans 16 residues. The CDR3 coding sequence is TGCGCCAGCAGCCGAACTAGCGGGGGGGCCTACAATGAGCAGTTCTTC. This gives the protein CASSRTSGGAYNEQFF.

The rearrangement uses TRBV19 and TRBJ1-1; D remains ambiguous. This CDR3 comprises 13 residues. Trimming shortened V by 5 bases and J by 0 bases, and 7 bases separated the two germline ends. CDR1 and CDR2 (germline): LNHDA, SQIVND (reference sequence). CDR3 nucleotides: TGTGCCAGTAGTCAGATCATGAACACTGAAGCTTTCTTT. Protein: CASSQIMNTEAFF.

V gene TRBV4-1 combines with J gene TRBJ2-3; 11 nucleotides line up with TRBD2. CDR3 size: 17 residues. Germline CDR1 MGHRA, CDR2 YSYEKL. After removal of 3 bases from V and 5 bases from J, the junction contained 10 bases not matched to a gene. As DNA, the CDR3 is TGCGCCAGCAGCCACACGGCTAGCGGGGGGTTGGGAGATACGCAGTATTTT. Its protein is CASSHTASGGLGDTQYF.

V and J are TRBV30 and TRBJ2-7, with a weak D call TRBD1 (5 bases). Germline V gene lookup returns CDR1 GTSNPN and CDR2 SVGIG (reference sequence). CDR3 length: 11 residues. V was cut by 3 bases and J by 7 bases, with 10 bases left in between. The CDR3 nucleotides are TGTGCCTGGAGGGGGCTTGGGGAGCAGTACTTC. This gives the protein CAWRGLGEQYF.

This chain connects TRBV5-1 to TRBJ1-1; a possible D gene is TRBD1 (6 bases). The CDR3 is 14 amino acids. Deletions cut 4 bases from V and 3 bases from J, with 13 bases between. The germline V gene encodes CDR1 SGHRS and CDR2 YFSETQ. The CDR3 loop is CASSPSGADTEAFF. The CDR3 coding sequence is TGCGCCAGCAGCCCATCAGGGGCTGACACTGAAGCTTTCTTT.

J is TRBJ1-4 and V is TRBV19; D unclear. Germline V lookup: CDR1 LNHDA, CDR2 SQIVND (reference sequence). The CDR3 loop spans 13 amino acids. Deletions cut 9 bases from V and 5 bases from J, with 13 bases between. CDR3: CASTLSLNEKLFF. The CDR3 DNA is TGTGCCAGCACCCTGAGTTTAAATGAAAAACTGTTTTTT.

V usage is TRBV27 and J usage is TRBJ2-3; no definite D call. Germline V CDR1 and CDR2: MNHEY, SMNVEV (reference sequence). Trimming cost V 2 bases and J 4 bases, with 7 bases left between them. The CDR3 has 13 amino acids. CDR3 DNA sequence: TGTGCCAGCAGTTTAGAGTATGCAGATACGCAGTATTTT. Translation gives CASSLEYADTQYF.

The gene calls are TRBV11-3 and TRBJ2-5; 8 bases agree with TRBD1. There are 14 residues in the CDR3. After removal of 6 bases from V and 4 bases from J, the junction contained 7 bases not matched to a gene. Germline CDR1 reads SGHNT; CDR2 reads YENEEA. The CDR3 spells CASRDTGGGETQYF. CDR3 in DNA: TGTGCCAGCAGAGATACAGGGGGTGGAGAGACCCAGTACTTC.

The count of this clone is one. CDR3 residues: CASSAAGTGGETQYF. The CDR3 DNA reads as TGTGCCAGCAGCGCAGCCGGGACAGGGGGAGAGACCCAGTACTTC. This rearrangement joins TRBV9 to TRBJ2-5, with 11 bases that match TRBD1. This CDR3 is 15 amino acids long. Per the germline V gene, CDR1 is SGDLS and CDR2 is YYNGEE. The V segment lost 3 bases and the J segment 4 bases; nucleotides outside the gene matches: 5.

In this sample, this clone turned up a few times. DNA of the CDR3: TGCGCCAGCAGCTTGGCCCAGGGGATCACTGAAGCTTTCTTT. It translates to CASSLAQGITEAFF. This chain uses TRBV5-1 with TRBJ1-1; a possible D gene is TRBD1 (6 bases). Deletions cut 0 bases from V and 4 bases from J, with 10 bases between. CDR1 is SGHRS, CDR2 YFSETQ, per germline. This CDR3 is 14 amino acids long.

Only one count was recorded for this clone. The chain joins TRBV5-1 to TRBJ1-1, with 8 bases that match TRBD1. Germline V lookup: CDR1 SGHRS, CDR2 YFSETQ. The CDR3 totals 14 residues. Losses at the gene ends were 0 bases for V and 8 bases for J; bases not matched to a gene: 6. The CDR3 region is CASSLADWDREAFF. DNA for the CDR3: TGCGCCAGCAGCTTGGCCGATTGGGACAGGGAAGCTTTCTTT.